Frequency places the clone carrying this T cell receptor beta chain as medium-sized. The sample belongs to a study of human CD8 memory T cell subsets. This CDR3 contains 18 residues. Preparation of the TCR beta libraries relied on UMI-labeled 5' RACE. TCRdb re-called the 5' RACE reads and gives one entry per CDR3 protein, without DNA. This repertoire includes more than 4,500 distinct CDR3 sequences. The clonotype originates from a human donor in good health. The V and J genes are TRBV12-3 or TRBV12-4 and TRBJ2-2; TCRdb selects TRBD2, and the lack of DNA leaves this call unchecked. The specimen sequenced was CD8+ effector memory T cells (TEM) sorted from PBMCs. Stated subset: effector memory CD8 T cells, CCR7- CD45RO+ CD95+. The CDR3 here is CASSRPTSGDANTGELFF.